A single T cell receptor beta chain is shown here with its context. This sample was included in a study of blood T cell repertoires in COVID-19. In the authors' methods: The assay estimated nucleated cells by amplifying reference gene primers. Clones were sequenced by immunoSEQ multiplex PCR, and TCRdb holds only the in-frame ones, with some missing. Clone size and the V and J calls come from that table; the DNA yielded D and trimming. The repertoire holds 150,000 to 200,000 clones, with approximately 90% as singletons. Germline V lookup: CDR1 GTSNPN, CDR2 SVGIG (reference sequence). V was trimmed by 2 bases and J by 3 bases, leaving 10 bases between them. The length of the CDR3 is 13 residues.

Sequenced input: peripheral blood. The receptor was derived from a man aged 18 to 35 with active or convalescent COVID-19. The J gene is TRBJ1-1, the V gene TRBV30; a weak D match, TRBD1 (5 bases). The chain's CDR3 is CAWSRGGDTEAFF. CDR3 nucleotides: TGTGCCTGGAGTCGGGGGGGAGACACTGAAGCTTTCTTT.